This entry concerns a single TCR beta chain. The CDR3 contains 13 residues. Per germline, CDR1 DFQATT and CDR2 SNEGSKA (reference sequence). The germline V and J ends were trimmed by 4 bases and 2 bases, with 11 bases remaining between them. TCRdb reanalysed the 5' RACE reads using MiXCR and keeps one entry per CDR3 protein. Of 500,000 to 650,000 distinct CDR3 sequences in the sample, approximately 16% are singletons; the top ten hold approximately 15%. The data are from a study of T cells after yellow fever vaccination. Sample: PBMCs, taken 4 to 6 days after the first yellow fever vaccination. The chain recombines TRBV20-1 with TRBJ1-2, with D perhaps matching TRBD1 (6 bases). This TCR was sampled from a man in his late teens or twenties who received the YFV17D yellow fever vaccine. CDR3 in amino acids: CSATTTGNYGYTF. Written as DNA, the CDR3 is TGCAGTGCTACCACTACAGGGAACTATGGCTACACCTTC.